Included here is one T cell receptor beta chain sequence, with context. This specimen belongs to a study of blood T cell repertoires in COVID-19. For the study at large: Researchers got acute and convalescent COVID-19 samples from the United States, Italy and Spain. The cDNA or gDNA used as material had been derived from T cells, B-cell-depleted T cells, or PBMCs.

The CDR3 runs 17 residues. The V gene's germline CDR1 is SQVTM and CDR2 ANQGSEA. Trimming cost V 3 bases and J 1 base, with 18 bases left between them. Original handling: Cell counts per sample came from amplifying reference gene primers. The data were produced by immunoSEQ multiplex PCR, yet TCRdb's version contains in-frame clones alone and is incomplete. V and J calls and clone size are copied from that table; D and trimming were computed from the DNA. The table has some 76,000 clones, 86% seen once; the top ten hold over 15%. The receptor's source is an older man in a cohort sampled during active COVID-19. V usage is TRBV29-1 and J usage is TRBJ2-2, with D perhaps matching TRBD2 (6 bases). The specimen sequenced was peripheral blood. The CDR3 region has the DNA TGCAGCGTTGAGTCCCAGGGACTTCTGATGAACACCGGGGAGCTGTTTTTT. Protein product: CSVESQGLLMNTGELFF.